The TCR beta chain under discussion was sequenced for a study of CD8 T cells in ankylosing spondylitis. Study results and caveats: Typical of ankylosing spondylitis blood, it appeared, was a TCR beta motif of eight highly homologous variants. Disease-associated clonotypes exhibited CD8+ identity and were relatively infrequent in peripheral blood.

Germline V CDR1 and CDR2: SNHLY, FYNNEI. The CDR3 has 12 amino acids. Trimming removed 2 bases at V and 10 bases at J, with 9 bases between. Comments on this clonotype: Antigen: not known.

One entry per CDR3 protein results from TCRdb running MiXCR on the 5' RACE reads. The sample includes under 950,000 distinct CDR3 sequences, around 17% of them seen just once. V and J are TRBV2 and TRBJ2-1; D gene uncertain. The sequence came from a male donor with ankylosing spondylitis. Sample: blood, either unsorted or a sorted T cell fraction (not recorded which). The CDR3 coding sequence is TGTGCCAGCAGTGAAACTATGTGGGAGCAGTTCTTC. It yields the protein CASSETMWEQFF. Combining the CDR3 with reference TRBV2 and TRBJ2-1 gives the whole variable domain EPEVTQTPSHQVTQMGQEVILRCVPISNHLYFYWYRQILGQKVEFLVSFYNNEISEKSEIFDDQFSVERPDGSNFTLKIRSTKLEDSAMYFCASSETMWEQFFGPGTRLTVL.